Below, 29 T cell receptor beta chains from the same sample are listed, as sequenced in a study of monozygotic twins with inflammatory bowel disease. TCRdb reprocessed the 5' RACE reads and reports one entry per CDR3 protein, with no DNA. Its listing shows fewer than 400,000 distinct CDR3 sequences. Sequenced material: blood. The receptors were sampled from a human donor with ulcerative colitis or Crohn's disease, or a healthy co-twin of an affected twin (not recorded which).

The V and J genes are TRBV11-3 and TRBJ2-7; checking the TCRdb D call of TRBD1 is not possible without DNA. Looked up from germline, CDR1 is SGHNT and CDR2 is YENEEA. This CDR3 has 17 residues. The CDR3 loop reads CASSLDHRGPLLYEQYF. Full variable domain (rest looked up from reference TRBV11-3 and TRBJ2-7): EAGVVQSPRYKIIEKKQPVAFWCNPISGHNTLYWYLQNLGQGPELLIRYENEEAVDDSQLPKDRFSAERLKGVDSTLKIQPAELGDSAVYLCASSLDHRGPLLYEQYFGPGTRLTVT.

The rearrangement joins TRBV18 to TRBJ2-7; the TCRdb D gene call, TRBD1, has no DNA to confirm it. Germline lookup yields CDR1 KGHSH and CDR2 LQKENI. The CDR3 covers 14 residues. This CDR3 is CASSPPGGSYEQYF.

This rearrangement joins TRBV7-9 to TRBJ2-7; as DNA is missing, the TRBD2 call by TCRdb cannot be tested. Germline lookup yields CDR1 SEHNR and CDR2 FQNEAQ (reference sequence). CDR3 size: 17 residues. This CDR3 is CASSLGVLAGVEDEQYF.

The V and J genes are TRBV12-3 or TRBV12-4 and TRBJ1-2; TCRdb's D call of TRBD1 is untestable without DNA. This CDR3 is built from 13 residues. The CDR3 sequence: CASSAPGVYGYTF.

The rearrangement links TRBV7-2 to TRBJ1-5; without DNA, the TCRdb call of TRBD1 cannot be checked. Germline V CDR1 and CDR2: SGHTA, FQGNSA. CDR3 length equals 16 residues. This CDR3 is CASSLGFGDNNQPQHF.

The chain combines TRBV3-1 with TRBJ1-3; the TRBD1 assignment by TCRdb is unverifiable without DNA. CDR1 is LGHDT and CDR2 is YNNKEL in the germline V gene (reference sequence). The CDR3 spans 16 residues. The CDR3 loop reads CASSQDPYRGGNTIYF.

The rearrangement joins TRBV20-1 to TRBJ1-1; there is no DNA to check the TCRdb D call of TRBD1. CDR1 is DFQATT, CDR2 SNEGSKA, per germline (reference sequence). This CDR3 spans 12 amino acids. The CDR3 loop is CSVPRENTEAFF.

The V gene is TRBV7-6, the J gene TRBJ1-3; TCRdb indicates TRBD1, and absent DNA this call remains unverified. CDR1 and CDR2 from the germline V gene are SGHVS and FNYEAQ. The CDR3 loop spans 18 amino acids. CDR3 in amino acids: CASSPTRQGRISGNTIYF. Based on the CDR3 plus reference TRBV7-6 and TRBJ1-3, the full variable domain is GAGVSQSPRYKVTKRGQDVALRCDPISGHVSLYWYRQALGQGPEFLTYFNYEAQQDKSGLPNDRFSAERPEGSISTLTIQRTEQRDSAMYRCASSPTRQGRISGNTIYFGEGSWLTVV.

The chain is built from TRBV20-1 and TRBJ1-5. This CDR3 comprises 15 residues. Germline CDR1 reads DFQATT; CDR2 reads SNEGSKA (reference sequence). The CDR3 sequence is CSASKGQTFNQPQHF.

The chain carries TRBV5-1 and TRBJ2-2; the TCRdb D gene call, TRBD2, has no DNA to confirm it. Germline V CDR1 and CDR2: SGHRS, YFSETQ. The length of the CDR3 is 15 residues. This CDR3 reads CASSVGGPHTGELFF. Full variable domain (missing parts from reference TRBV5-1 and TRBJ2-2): KAGVTQTPRYLIKTRGQQVTLSCSPISGHRSVSWYQQTPGQGLQFLFEYFSETQRNKGNFPGRFSGRQFSNSRSEMNVSTLELGDSALYLCASSVGGPHTGELFFGEGSRLTVL.

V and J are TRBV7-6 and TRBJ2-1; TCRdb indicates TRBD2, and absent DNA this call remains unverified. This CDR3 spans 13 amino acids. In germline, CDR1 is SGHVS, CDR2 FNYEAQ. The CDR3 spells CASSLQLAYEQFF.

The CDR3 loop is CASEPGAGGSNEQFF. This chain uses TRBV5-1 with TRBJ2-1; TCRdb picks TRBD2, but there is no DNA to check that call. The CDR3 sequence is 15 residues long. Germline CDR1 and CDR2: SGHRS and YFSETQ.

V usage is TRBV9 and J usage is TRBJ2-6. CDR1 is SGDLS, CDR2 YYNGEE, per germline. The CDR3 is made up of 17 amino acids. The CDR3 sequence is CASSVQAQDSGANVLTF.

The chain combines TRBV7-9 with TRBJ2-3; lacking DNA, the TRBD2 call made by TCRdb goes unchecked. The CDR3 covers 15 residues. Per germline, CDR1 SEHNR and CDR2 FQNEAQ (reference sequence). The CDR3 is CASSQASGKTDTQYF.

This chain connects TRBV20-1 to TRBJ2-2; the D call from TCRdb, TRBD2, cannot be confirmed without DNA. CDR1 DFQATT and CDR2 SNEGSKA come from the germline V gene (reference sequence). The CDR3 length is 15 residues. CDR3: CSAPGTRLSSGELFF.

The CDR3 loop is CASIREGLGRGTDTQYF. V gene TRBV7-2 combines with J gene TRBJ2-3; without DNA, the TCRdb call of TRBD2 cannot be checked. The CDR3 totals 17 residues. Germline V gives CDR1 SGHTA, CDR2 FQGNSA.

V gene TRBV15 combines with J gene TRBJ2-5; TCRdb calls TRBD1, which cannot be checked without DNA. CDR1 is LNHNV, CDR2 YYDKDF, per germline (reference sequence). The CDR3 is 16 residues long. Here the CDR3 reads CATSSGMGSLQETQYF.

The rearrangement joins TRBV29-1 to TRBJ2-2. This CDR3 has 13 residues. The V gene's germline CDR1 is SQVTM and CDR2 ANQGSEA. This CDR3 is CSVDSESAGELFF.

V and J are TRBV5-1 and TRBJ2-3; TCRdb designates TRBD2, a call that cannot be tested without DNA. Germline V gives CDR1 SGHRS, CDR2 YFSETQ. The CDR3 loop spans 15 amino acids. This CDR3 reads CASGTSGRSADTQYF.

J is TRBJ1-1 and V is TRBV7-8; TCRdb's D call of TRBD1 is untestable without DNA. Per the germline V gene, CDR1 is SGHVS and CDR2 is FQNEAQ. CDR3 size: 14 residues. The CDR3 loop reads CASSLDRMNTEAFF.

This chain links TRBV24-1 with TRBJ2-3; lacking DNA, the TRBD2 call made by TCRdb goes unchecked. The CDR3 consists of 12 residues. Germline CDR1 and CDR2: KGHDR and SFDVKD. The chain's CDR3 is CATERVQGTQYF.

The CDR3 loop reads CSARDSRDPVYEQYF. The genes are TRBV20-1 and TRBJ2-7; the D call from TCRdb, TRBD1, cannot be confirmed without DNA. The CDR3 spans 15 residues. Germline-derived CDR1 and CDR2 are DFQATT and SNEGSKA (reference sequence).

The CDR3 loop reads CASSLGQAPYNEQFF. V is TRBV6-2 or TRBV6-3 and J is TRBJ2-1; TCRdb's D call of TRBD1 is untestable without DNA. The length of the CDR3 is 15 residues. Germline V gives CDR1 MNHEY, CDR2 SVGEGT.

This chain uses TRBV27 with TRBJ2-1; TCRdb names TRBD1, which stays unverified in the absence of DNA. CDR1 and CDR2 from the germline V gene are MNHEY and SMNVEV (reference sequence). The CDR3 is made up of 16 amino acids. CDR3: CASSLRGQWVVVEQFF.

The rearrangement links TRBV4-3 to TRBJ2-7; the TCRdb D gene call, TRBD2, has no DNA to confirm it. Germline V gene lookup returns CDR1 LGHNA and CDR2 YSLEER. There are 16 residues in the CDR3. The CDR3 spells CASSQDKSGGLGEQYF.

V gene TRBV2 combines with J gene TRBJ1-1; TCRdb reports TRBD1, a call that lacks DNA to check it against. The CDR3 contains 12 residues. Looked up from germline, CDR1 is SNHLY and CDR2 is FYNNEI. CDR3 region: CASSQQGSEAFF.

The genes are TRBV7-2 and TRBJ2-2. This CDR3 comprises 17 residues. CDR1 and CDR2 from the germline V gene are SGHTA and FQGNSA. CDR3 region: CASSLDEWTSNTGELFF.

The CDR3 sequence is CASSELAGADTQYF. J is TRBJ2-3 and V is TRBV2; TCRdb picks TRBD2, but there is no DNA to check that call. CDR1 is SNHLY and CDR2 is FYNNEI in the germline V gene. This CDR3 contains 14 residues.

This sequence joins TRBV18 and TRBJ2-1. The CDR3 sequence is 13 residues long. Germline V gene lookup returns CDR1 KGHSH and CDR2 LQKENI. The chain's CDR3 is CASSPPVDSEQFF.